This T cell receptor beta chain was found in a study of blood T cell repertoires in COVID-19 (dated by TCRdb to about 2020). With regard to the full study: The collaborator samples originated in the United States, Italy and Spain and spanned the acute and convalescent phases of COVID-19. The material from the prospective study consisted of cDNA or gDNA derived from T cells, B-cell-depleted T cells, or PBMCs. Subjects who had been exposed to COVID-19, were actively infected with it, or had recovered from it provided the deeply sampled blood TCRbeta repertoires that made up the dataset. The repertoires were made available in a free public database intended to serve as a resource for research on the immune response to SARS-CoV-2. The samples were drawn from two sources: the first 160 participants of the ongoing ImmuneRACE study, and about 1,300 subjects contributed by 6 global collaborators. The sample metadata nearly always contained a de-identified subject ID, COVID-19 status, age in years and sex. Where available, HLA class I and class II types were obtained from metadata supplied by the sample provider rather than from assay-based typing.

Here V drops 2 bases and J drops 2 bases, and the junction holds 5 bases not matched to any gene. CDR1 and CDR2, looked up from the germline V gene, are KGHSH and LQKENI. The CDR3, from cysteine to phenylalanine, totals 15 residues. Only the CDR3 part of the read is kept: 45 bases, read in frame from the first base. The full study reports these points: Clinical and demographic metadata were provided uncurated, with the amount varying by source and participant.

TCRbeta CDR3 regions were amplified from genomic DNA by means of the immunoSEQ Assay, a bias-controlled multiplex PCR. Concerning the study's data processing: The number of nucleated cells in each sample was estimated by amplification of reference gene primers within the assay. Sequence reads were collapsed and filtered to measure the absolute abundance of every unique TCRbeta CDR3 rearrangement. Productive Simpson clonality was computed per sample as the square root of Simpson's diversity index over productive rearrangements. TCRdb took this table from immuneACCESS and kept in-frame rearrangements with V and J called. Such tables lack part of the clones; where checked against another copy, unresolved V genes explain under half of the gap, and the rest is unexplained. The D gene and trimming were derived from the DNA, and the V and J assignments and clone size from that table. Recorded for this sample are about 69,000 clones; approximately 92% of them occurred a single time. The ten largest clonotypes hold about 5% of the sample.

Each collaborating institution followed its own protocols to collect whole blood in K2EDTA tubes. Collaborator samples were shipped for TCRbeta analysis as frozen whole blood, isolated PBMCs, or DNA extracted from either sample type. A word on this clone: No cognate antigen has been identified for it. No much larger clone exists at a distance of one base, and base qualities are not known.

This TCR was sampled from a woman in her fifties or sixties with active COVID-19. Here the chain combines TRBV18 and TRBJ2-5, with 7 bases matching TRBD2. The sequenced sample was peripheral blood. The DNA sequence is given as TGTGCCAGCTCACCAAGCGGGACGGCACAAGAGACCCAGTACTTC. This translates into CASSPSGTAQETQYF. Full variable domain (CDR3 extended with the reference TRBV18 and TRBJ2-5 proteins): NAGVMQNPRHLVRRRGQEARLRCSPMKGHSHVYWYRQLPEEGLKFMVYLQKENIIDESGMPKERFSAEFPKEGPSILRIQQVVRGDSAAYFCASSPSGTAQETQYFGPGTRLLVL.